The 16 T cell receptor beta chains below come from one sample, sequenced in a study of blood T cell repertoires in COVID-19. Using immunoSEQ multiplex PCR, the repertoire was profiled, and TCRdb retains in-frame clones only, with some absent. Here the sample spans over 200,000 clones, roughly 85% being singletons. Material: peripheral blood. Source of these receptors: a woman in her thirties or forties with active or convalescent COVID-19.

This clone was counted a few times. This chain joins TRBV20-1 and TRBJ1-2; D possibly corresponds to TRBD1 (5 bases). V dropped 3 bases and J dropped 4 bases, with 15 bases sitting between them. The CDR3 runs 14 residues. Germline loops: CDR1 DFQATT, CDR2 SNEGSKA (reference sequence). CDR3 bases: TGCAGTGCTAGTAAAGCCTTCGGGGGCTATGGCTACACCTTC. It translates to CSASKAFGGYGYTF.

V usage is TRBV29-1 and J usage is TRBJ2-3; 8 bases fit TRBD1. V gave up 1 base and J gave up 3 bases; unmatched junction bases: 3. This CDR3 has 14 amino acids. Germline V gene lookup returns CDR1 SQVTM and CDR2 ANQGSEA. CDR3 sequence: CSVEGQGWTDTQYF. Here the CDR3 DNA reads TGCAGCGTTGAAGGACAGGGGTGGACAGATACGCAGTATTTT.

A word on this clone: Its ends do not fully match the called genes, so a read error is possible. The CDR3 nucleotides are TGCGCCCCCAGCTTGGGGGGAGGGGCTGCAGAACTCTATGGCTACACCTTC. It translates to CAPSLGGGAAELYGYTF. V gene TRBV5-5 combines with J gene TRBJ1-2; TRBD1 is a possible D gene (5 bases). In germline, CDR1 is SGHKS, CDR2 YYEKEE (reference sequence). The CDR3 has 17 residues.

With regard to this clone: Other nucleotide sequences from this sample produce the same CDR3. The chain has TRBV14 and TRBJ1-2, with a tentative D call TRBD1 (5 bases). The CDR3 has 14 residues. Trimming took 0 bases from V and 5 from J, leaving 10 bases between them. Germline CDR1 is SGHDN and CDR2 is FVKESK. CDR3 sequence reads: CASSQDSGGYGYTF. CDR3 sequence (DNA): TGTGCCAGCAGCCAAGACTCGGGGGGGTATGGCTACACCTTC.

The chain couples TRBV5-6 to TRBJ2-5, with D tentatively TRBD1 (5 bases). This CDR3 is built from 14 residues. CDR1 SGHDT and CDR2 YYEEEE come from the germline V gene. V dropped 2 bases and J dropped 2 bases, with 10 bases sitting between them. The CDR3 bases are TGTGCCAGCAGCTTCCTCGCAGGGCAAGAGACCCAGTACTTC. It codes for CASSFLAGQETQYF.

The chain has TRBV29-1 and TRBJ2-1; 9 bases agree with TRBD2. Germline V CDR1 and CDR2: SQVTM, ANQGSEA. The V segment lost 0 bases and the J segment 1 base; nucleotides outside the gene matches: 4. The CDR3 extends over 16 amino acids. The CDR3 DNA sequence: TGCAGCGTTGAAGATAATCTAGCGGGATCCTACAATGAGCAGTTCTTC. Protein: CSVEDNLAGSYNEQFF.

The chain joins TRBV19 to TRBJ2-5; tentatively, D is TRBD1 (6 bases). Germline V CDR1 and CDR2: LNHDA, SQIVND (reference sequence). This CDR3 comprises 13 residues. V was pared by 5 bases and J by 2 bases, with 9 bases between. The CDR3 sequence: CASSPGQQETQYF. CDR3 nucleotide sequence: TGTGCCAGTAGTCCGGGACAACAAGAGACCCAGTACTTC.

This clone was picked up one time. The chain has TRBV19 and TRBJ1-4, with D maybe TRBD1 (5 bases). CDR1 LNHDA and CDR2 SQIVND come from the germline V gene (reference sequence). V lost 6 bases and J lost 6, with 17 bases in between. CDR3 length: 15 amino acids. CDR3 in DNA: TGTGCCAGTAGGGACCGCGGGACCCCCTATGAAAAACTGTTTTTT. Residues: CASRDRGTPYEKLFF. Together with reference TRBV19 and TRBJ1-4, the CDR3 gives the full variable domain: DGGITQSPKYLFRKEGQNVTLSCEQNLNHDAMYWYRQDPGQGLRLIYYSQIVNDFQKGDIAEGYSVSREKKESFPLTVTSAQKNPTAFYLCASRDRGTPYEKLFFGSGTQLSVL.

This chain connects TRBV28 to TRBJ2-3; TRBD1 aligns across 7 bases. This CDR3 region has 14 residues. The V gene's germline CDR1 is MDHEN and CDR2 SYDVKM. After removal of 6 bases from V and 2 bases from J, the junction contained 5 bases not matched to a gene. DNA of the CDR3: TGTGCCAGCAGCCCCGGGACAGTCACAGATACGCAGTATTTT. Translating gives CASSPGTVTDTQYF. The complete variable domain, with remaining parts taken from reference TRBV28 and TRBJ2-3, reads DVKVTQSSRYLVKRTGEKVFLECVQDMDHENMFWYRQDPGLGLRLIYFSYDVKMKEKGDIPEGYSVSREKKERFSLILESASTNQTSMYLCASSPGTVTDTQYFGPGTRLTVL.

This clone was picked up a small number of times. The V and J genes are TRBV19 and TRBJ1-2, with D tentatively TRBD1 (5 bases). Trimming cost V 3 bases and J 4 bases, with 12 bases left between them. Per germline, CDR1 LNHDA and CDR2 SQIVND (reference sequence). This CDR3 contains 14 residues. The CDR3 DNA is TGTGCCAGTAGTATGAGGGACTCTCTCTATGGCTACACCTTC. This translates into CASSMRDSLYGYTF.

The chain is built from TRBV2 and TRBJ1-6, with a weak D call TRBD1 (5 bases). Trimming stripped 6 bases from V and 7 bases from J, with 16 bases between. The length of the CDR3 is 15 residues. Germline loops: CDR1 SNHLY, CDR2 FYNNEI. The CDR3: CASRNQQVKNSPLHF. The CDR3 nucleotides read TGTGCCAGCAGAAACCAACAGGTGAAAAATTCACCCCTCCACTTT.

This clone was counted only a few times. The chain employs TRBV30 and TRBJ1-4, with 9 bases lining up with TRBD1. Trimming at V came to 5 bases and at J to 7 bases, leaving 2 bases not matched to a gene. Germline-derived CDR1 and CDR2 are GTSNPN and SVGIG (reference sequence). The CDR3 covers 12 residues. CDR3 region: CAWGDRVEKLFF. The CDR3 nucleotides are TGTGCCTGGGGGGACAGGGTTGAAAAACTGTTTTTT.

The chain joins TRBV7-9 to TRBJ2-1; the match to TRBD2 covers 10 bases. Germline values: CDR1 SEHNR, CDR2 FQNEAQ (reference sequence). V gave up 1 base and J gave up 4 bases; unmatched junction bases: 4. The CDR3 is 16 residues long. The CDR3 bases are TGTGCCAGCAGCTTAGTAGCTAGCGGGGGTTACAATGAGCAGTTCTTC. It specifies CASSLVASGGYNEQFF.

J is TRBJ1-4 and V is TRBV30; possibly TRBD1 for D (6 bases). The CDR3 consists of 14 residues. The germline V and J ends were trimmed by 0 bases and 6 bases, with 11 bases remaining between them. CDR1 and CDR2 (germline): GTSNPN, SVGIG (reference sequence). The CDR3 spells CAWSVQGGDEKLFF. CDR3 DNA: TGTGCCTGGAGTGTACAGGGAGGGGATGAAAAACTGTTTTTT.

V is TRBV15 and J is TRBJ1-2; perhaps TRBD1 as D (6 bases). Germline V gene lookup returns CDR1 LNHNV and CDR2 YYDKDF (reference sequence). Trimming cost V 0 bases and J 0 bases, with 11 bases left between them. CDR3 length: 16 amino acids. DNA of the CDR3: TGTGCCACCAGCAGAGATGGACAGCCATCTAACTATGGCTACACCTTC. Protein sequence: CATSRDGQPSNYGYTF.

This clone was seen just once. The chain recombines TRBV19 with TRBJ1-3; a possible D gene is TRBD1 (6 bases). V was shortened by 5 bases and J by 3 bases, with 14 bases between the two germline ends. Germline V gene lookup returns CDR1 LNHDA and CDR2 SQIVND (reference sequence). The CDR3 runs 15 residues. CDR3 loop: CASSPGGQGGNTIYF. The CDR3 coding sequence is TGTGCCAGTAGTCCGGGGGGCCAAGGTGGAAACACCATATATTTT.